This T cell receptor (beta chain) emerged from a study of blood T cell repertoires in COVID-19 (dated by TCRdb to 2019 to 2021). With respect to the entire study: The collaborator samples originated in the United States, Italy and Spain and spanned the acute and convalescent phases of COVID-19. The prospective study material was composed of cDNA or gDNA derived from T cells, B-cell-depleted T cells, or PBMCs. Deeply sampled blood TCRbeta repertoires from subjects exposed to, actively infected with, or recovered from COVID-19 were included in the dataset. A freely available public database, intended as a resource for researchers studying the immune response to SARS-CoV-2, is where the repertoires were released. Samples were obtained from the ongoing ImmuneRACE study (first 160 participants) and from some 1,200 subjects provided by 6 global collaborators. Nearly every sample came with metadata listing a de-identified subject ID, COVID-19 status, age in years and sex. Where available, HLA class I and class II types were obtained from metadata supplied by the sample provider rather than from assay-based typing. Beyond this particular receptor, the publication reports: Clinical and demographic metadata were provided uncurated, with the amount varying by source and participant.

Each collaborating institution followed its own protocols to collect whole blood in K2EDTA tubes. For TCRbeta analysis, collaborators shipped samples as frozen whole blood, isolated PBMCs, or DNA extracted from either of those sample types. The junction shows trimming of 0 bases on V and 0 bases on J, plus 3 bases between the germline ends. Via the germline V gene (reference sequence), CDR1 is LGHDT and CDR2 YNNKEL. The CDR3 goes from the cysteine to the phenylalanine over 14 residues. Kept here is only the CDR3 DNA, which spans 42 bases and is read in frame from base 1. The immunoSEQ Assay, a bias-controlled multiplex PCR, was used to amplify TCRbeta CDR3 regions from genomic DNA. Per the authors' processing: The number of nucleated cells in each sample was estimated by amplification of reference gene primers within the assay. To quantify the absolute abundance of each unique TCRbeta CDR3 rearrangement, sequence reads were collapsed and filtered. Productive Simpson clonality was computed per sample as the square root of Simpson's diversity index over productive rearrangements. Entries here come from immuneACCESS through TCRdb and include only in-frame sequences with V and J called. Some clones fail to appear in such tables; in the studies checked, an unresolved V gene covers under half of the shortfall, and the cause of the remainder is unknown. The V and J calls and clone size come from that table; D and trimming were worked out from the DNA. For this sample the table gives around 300,000 clones, of which just over 85% were detected only once. Of the sample, 3% falls within the top ten clones.

As concerns this clone: No antigen is known for it. No much larger clone is present one base from it, and per-base qualities are unavailable.

The material sequenced was peripheral blood. The V gene is TRBV3-1 (or the pseudogene TRBV3-2) and the J gene is TRBJ1-3; the D gene lacks a confident call. This receptor was obtained from a woman aged 25-40 years with active or convalescent COVID-19. Here is the DNA: TGTGCCAGCAGCCAAGATTACTCTGGAAACACCATATATTTT. It codes for CASSQDYSGNTIYF.